A selection of T cell receptor beta chains follows, all from one sample in a study of T cells in Graves' hyperthyroidism and ophthalmopathy. TCRdb processed the multiplex PCR reads anew with MiXCR; each CDR3 protein has one entry. The sample records 550,000 to 650,000 distinct CDR3 sequences, around 14% being singletons. What was sequenced was blood. The receptors derive from a woman in her 30s with Graves' hyperthyroidism that later progressed to Graves' ophthalmopathy. CDR3s include the opening cysteine and the closing phenylalanine or tryptophan. The D gene is left open where the match is weak. Clone size is not always given. Where it is, it says once, few, many or a class for expanded clones.

J gene | V gene | clone size | D gene | CDR3 DNA | CDR3 protein
TRBJ1-3 | TRBV5-1 | many | NA | TGCGCCAGCAGCCCTACGACGGCAGACTCTGGAAACACCATATATTTT | CASSPTTADSGNTIYF
TRBJ1-2 | TRBV12-3/TRBV12-4 | many | NA | TGTGCCAGCAGTTTAATCGGGGGTTCTGTCTATGGCTACACCTTC | CASSLIGGSVYGYTF
TRBJ1-5 | TRBV20-1 | many | NA | TGCAGTGCTAGAGATGAAGGAATGGCCAATCAGCCCCAGCATTTT | CSARDEGMANQPQHF
TRBJ2-5 | TRBV30 | many | NA | TGTGCCTGGACGTCGGGACCCTCGGAGACCCAGTACTTC | CAWTSGPSETQYF
TRBJ1-5 | TRBV5-1 | many | NA | TGCGCCAAGGTGGAGGGAAGCAATCAGCCCCAGCATTTT | CAKVEGSNQPQHF
TRBJ1-1 | TRBV20-1 | NA | TRBD1 | TGCAGTGCAACCGGGACAGACAACACTGAAGCTTTCTTT | CSATGTDNTEAFF
TRBJ2-3 | TRBV30 | NA | NA | TGTGCCTGGACAAAACATGATAGCACAGATACGCAGTATTTT | CAWTKHDSTDTQYF
TRBJ1-3 | TRBV11-3 | NA | NA | TGTGCCAGCAGCTGGCCGGGACAAGGGAACACCATATATTTT | CASSWPGQGNTIYF
TRBJ1-1 | TRBV20-1 | NA | NA | TGCAGCCGGCGACGTAACACTGAAGCTTTCTTT | CSRRRNTEAFF
TRBJ2-1 | TRBV6-2/TRBV6-3 | many | NA | TGTGCCAGCAGTCCGGGTGGCGGGAAGCAGTTCTTC | CASSPGGGKQFF
TRBJ2-3 | TRBV5-1 | NA | NA | TGCGCCAGCAGCTTCCGGGTAGCTCAAGATACGCAGTATTTT | CASSFRVAQDTQYF